The rows below give T cell receptor beta chains drawn from one sample of a study of blood T cell repertoires in COVID-19. The repertoire was sequenced with immunoSEQ multiplex PCR; TCRdb's copy has only in-frame clones and lacks some. The data contain approximately 380,000 clones, roughly 85% of them seen just once; the ten biggest clones take up approximately 3.7%. Sequenced input: peripheral blood. The source is a woman between 18 and 29 years old with acute or convalescent COVID-19. Both conserved end residues are part of each CDR3. A D gene is named only where the DNA matches it firmly. The size field is filled for only some rows; it gives once, few, many or a size class.

D: TRBD1; V: TRBV5-4; size: .; length: 15; J: TRBJ1-4; CDR3: CASSPTGTENEKLFF; DNA: TGTGCCAGCAGCCCGACAGGGACAGAGAATGAAAAACTGTTTTTT
D: .; V: TRBV7-9; size: .; length: 15; J: TRBJ1-4; CDR3: CASTSPVATNEKLFF; DNA: TGTGCCAGCACCTCCCCGGTCGCAACTAATGAAAAACTGTTTTTT
D: TRBD1; V: TRBV27; size: few; length: 14; J: TRBJ2-7; CDR3: CASSLHRGNYEQYF; DNA: TGTGCCAGCAGTTTACACAGGGGGAACTACGAGCAGTACTTC
D: TRBD2; V: TRBV7-9; size: .; length: 16; J: TRBJ2-7; CDR3: CASSSDPGGISYEQYF; DNA: TGTGCCAGCAGCTCCGATCCGGGAGGGATATCCTACGAGCAGTACTTC
D: TRBD2; V: TRBV4-2; size: .; length: 17; J: TRBJ2-3; CDR3: CASSQESSGGARDTQYF; DNA: TGTGCCAGCAGCCAAGAATCTAGCGGGGGGGCAAGAGATACGCAGTATTTT
D: .; V: TRBV7-7; size: .; length: 12; J: TRBJ1-2; CDR3: CARETGNYGYTF; DNA: TGTGCCAGAGAAACAGGGAACTATGGCTACACCTTC
D: TRBD1; V: TRBV19; size: many; length: 15; J: TRBJ1-2; CDR3: CASSTRDRGPYGYTF; DNA: TGTGCCAGTAGTACCCGGGACAGGGGACCCTATGGCTACACCTTC
D: TRBD1; V: TRBV6-1; size: once; length: 15; J: TRBJ1-2; CDR3: CASSEERQGGLGYTF; DNA: TGTGCCAGCAGTGAAGAGCGACAGGGGGGACTTGGCTACACCTTC
D: .; V: TRBV28; size: .; length: 15; J: TRBJ2-7; CDR3: CASSLPGTKSYEQYF; DNA: TGTGCCAGCAGTTTACCTGGGACAAAATCCTACGAGCAGTACTTC
D: .; V: TRBV24-1; size: .; length: 14; J: TRBJ2-1; CDR3: CATSVGGEYNGQFF; DNA: TGTGCCACCAGTGTCGGAGGAGAGTACAATGGGCAGTTCTTC
D: .; V: TRBV6-5; size: .; length: 14; J: TRBJ1-5; CDR3: CASSWVAEEQPQHF; DNA: TGTGCCAGCAGTTGGGTCGCAGAGGAACAGCCCCAGCATTTT
D: .; V: TRBV11-2; size: .; length: 15; J: TRBJ1-3; CDR3: CASGSRALSGNTIYF; DNA: TGTGCCAGCGGCTCACGTGCACTCTCTGGAAACACCATATATTTT
D: TRBD1; V: TRBV19; size: once; length: 13; J: TRBJ2-7; CDR3: CASSPRTGDEQYF; DNA: TGTGCCAGTAGTCCCCGGACAGGGGACGAGCAGTACTTC
D: TRBD2; V: TRBV14; size: .; length: 15; J: TRBJ2-5; CDR3: CASSQVLAVQETQYF; DNA: TGTGCCAGCAGCCAGGTCCTAGCGGTACAAGAGACCCAGTACTTC
D: TRBD2; V: TRBV9; size: .; length: 17; J: TRBJ2-7; CDR3: CASSVEGLAGAGYEQYF; DNA: TGTGCCAGCAGCGTAGAGGGACTAGCGGGAGCCGGCTACGAGCAGTACTTC
D: .; V: TRBV7-3; size: .; length: 14; J: TRBJ1-1; CDR3: CASSPPGRDTEAFF; DNA: TGTGCCAGCAGCCCCCCGGGGAGGGACACTGAAGCTTTCTTT
D: .; V: TRBV29-1; size: .; length: 13; J: TRBJ2-3; CDR3: CSVWGDHTDTQYF; DNA: TGCAGCGTTTGGGGGGACCACACAGATACGCAGTATTTT
D: .; V: TRBV7-9; size: .; length: 15; J: TRBJ2-2; CDR3: CASSLVGGNTGELFF; DNA: TGTGCCAGCAGCTTAGTTGGAGGGAACACCGGGGAGCTGTTTTTT
D: TRBD2; V: TRBV5-1; size: .; length: 16; J: TRBJ2-3; CDR3: CASSSSSGGAPDTQYF; DNA: TGCGCCAGCAGCTCCTCTAGCGGGGGGGCGCCAGATACGCAGTATTTT
D: .; V: TRBV25-1; size: .; length: 18; J: TRBJ1-1; CDR3: CASSEYPPRGVLNTEAFF; DNA: TGTGCCAGCAGTGAATACCCGCCAAGGGGTGTCTTGAACACTGAAGCTTTCTTT
D: TRBD1; V: TRBV12-3/TRBV12-4; size: .; length: 12; J: TRBJ2-4; CDR3: CASSRWDRETYF; DNA: TGTGCCAGCAGTCGCTGGGACAGGGAGACGTACTTC
D: .; V: TRBV28; size: .; length: 14; J: TRBJ2-7; CDR3: CASTRPGGSYEQYF; DNA: TGTGCCAGCACTCGACCTGGCGGCTCCTACGAGCAGTACTTC